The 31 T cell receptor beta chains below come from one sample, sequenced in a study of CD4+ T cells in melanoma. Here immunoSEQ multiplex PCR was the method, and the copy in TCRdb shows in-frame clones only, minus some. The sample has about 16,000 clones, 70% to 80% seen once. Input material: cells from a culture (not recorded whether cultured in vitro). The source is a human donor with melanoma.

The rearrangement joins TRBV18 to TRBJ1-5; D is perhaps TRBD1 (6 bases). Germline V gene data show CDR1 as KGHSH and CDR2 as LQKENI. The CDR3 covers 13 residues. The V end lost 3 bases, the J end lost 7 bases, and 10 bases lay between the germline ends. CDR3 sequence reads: CASSPGQQQPQHF. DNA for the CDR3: TGTGCCAGCTCACCCGGACAGCAGCAGCCCCAGCATTTT.

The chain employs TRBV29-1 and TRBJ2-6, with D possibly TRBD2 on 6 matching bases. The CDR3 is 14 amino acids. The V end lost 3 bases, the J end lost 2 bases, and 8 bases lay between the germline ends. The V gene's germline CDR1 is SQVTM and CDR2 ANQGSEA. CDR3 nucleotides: TGCAGCGTTGACGGAGGGACTGGGGCCAACGTCCTGACTTTC. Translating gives CSVDGGTGANVLTF.

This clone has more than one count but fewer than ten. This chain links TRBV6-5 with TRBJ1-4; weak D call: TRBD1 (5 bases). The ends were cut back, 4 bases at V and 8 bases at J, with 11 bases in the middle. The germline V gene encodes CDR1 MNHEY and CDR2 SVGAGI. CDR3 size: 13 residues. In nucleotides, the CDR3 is TGTGCCAGCAGTTCCAGGGCACGCGAAAAACTGTTTTTT. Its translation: CASSSRAREKLFF.

As DNA, the CDR3 is TGCGCCAGCAGCTTGGATCACGGCGGTAAAGCTTTCTTT. Translated, it gives CASSLDHGGKAFF. This chain uses TRBV5-1 with TRBJ1-1, with unresolved D. V lost 0 bases and J lost 9, with 12 bases in between. From germline, CDR1 is SGHRS and CDR2 YFSETQ. The CDR3 contains 13 residues.

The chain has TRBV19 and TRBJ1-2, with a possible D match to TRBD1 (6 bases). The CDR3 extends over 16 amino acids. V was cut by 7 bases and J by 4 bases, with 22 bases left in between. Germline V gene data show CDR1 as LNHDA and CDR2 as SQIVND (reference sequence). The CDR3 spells CASTAPKQGVGYGYTF. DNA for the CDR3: TGTGCCAGTACCGCTCCCAAACAGGGCGTGGGCTATGGCTACACCTTC.

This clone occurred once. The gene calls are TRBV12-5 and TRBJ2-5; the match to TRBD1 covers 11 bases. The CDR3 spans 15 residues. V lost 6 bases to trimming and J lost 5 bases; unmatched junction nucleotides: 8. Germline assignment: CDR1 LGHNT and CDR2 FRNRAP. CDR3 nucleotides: TGTGCTAGTGGCCGGGGACAGGGGGGATTGGAGACCCAGTACTTC. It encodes CASGRGQGGLETQYF.

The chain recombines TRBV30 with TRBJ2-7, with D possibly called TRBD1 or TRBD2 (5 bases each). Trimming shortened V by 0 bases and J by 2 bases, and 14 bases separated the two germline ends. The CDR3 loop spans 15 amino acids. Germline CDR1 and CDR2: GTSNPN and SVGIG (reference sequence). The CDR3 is CAWSVPGQWTYEQYF. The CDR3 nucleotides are TGTGCCTGGAGTGTACCGGGGCAGTGGACCTACGAGCAGTACTTC.

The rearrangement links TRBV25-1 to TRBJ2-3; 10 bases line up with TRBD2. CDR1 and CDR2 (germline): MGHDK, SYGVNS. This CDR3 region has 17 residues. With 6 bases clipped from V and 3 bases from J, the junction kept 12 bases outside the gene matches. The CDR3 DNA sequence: TGTGCCAGCAGGAGGACCAGCGGGGGGGCGAAGACAGATACGCAGTATTTT. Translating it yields CASRRTSGGAKTDTQYF.

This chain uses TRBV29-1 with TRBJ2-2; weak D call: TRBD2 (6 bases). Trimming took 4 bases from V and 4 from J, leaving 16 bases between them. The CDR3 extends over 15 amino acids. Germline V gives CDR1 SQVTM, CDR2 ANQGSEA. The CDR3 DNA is TGCAGCGTTGCCCCGTTTGGAGGGAGCACCGGGGAGCTGTTTTTT. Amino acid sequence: CSVAPFGGSTGELFF.

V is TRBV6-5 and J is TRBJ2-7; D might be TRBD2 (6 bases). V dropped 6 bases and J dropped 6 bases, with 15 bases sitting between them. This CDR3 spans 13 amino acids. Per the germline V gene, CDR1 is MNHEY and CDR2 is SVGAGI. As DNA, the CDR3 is TGTGCCAGCAGGCGGGATTGGTGGGGCGAGCAGTACTTC. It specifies CASRRDWWGEQYF.

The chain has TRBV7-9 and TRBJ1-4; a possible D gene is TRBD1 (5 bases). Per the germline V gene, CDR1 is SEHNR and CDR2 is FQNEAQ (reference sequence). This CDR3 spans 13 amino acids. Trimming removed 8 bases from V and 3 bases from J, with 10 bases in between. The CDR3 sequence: CASAGGANEKLFF. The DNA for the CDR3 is TGTGCCAGCGCCGGGGGGGCTAATGAAAAACTGTTTTTT.

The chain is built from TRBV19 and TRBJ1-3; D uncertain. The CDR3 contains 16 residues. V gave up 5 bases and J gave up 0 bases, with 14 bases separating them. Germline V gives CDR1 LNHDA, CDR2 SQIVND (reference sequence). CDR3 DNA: TGTGCCAGTAGTGTTTGGTCCGGGAGCTCTGGAAACACCATATATTTT. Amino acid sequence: CASSVWSGSSGNTIYF.

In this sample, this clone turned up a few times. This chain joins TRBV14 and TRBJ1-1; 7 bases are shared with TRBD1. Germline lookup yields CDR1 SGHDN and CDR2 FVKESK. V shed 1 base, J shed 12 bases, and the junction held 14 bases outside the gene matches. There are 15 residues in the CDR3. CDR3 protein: CASSQALLRQGETFF. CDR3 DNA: TGTGCCAGCAGCCAAGCCCTACTTAGACAGGGCGAGACTTTCTTT.

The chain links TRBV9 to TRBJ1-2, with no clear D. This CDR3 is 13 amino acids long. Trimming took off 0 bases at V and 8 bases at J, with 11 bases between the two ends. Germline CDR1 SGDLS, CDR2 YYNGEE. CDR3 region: CASSVVGLIGYTF. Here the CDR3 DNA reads TGTGCCAGCAGCGTAGTAGGGCTAATCGGCTACACCTTC.

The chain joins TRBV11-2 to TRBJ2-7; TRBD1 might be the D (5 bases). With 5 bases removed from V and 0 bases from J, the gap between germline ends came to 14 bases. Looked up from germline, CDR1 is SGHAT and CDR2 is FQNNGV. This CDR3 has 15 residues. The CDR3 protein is CASSPRGASSYEQYF. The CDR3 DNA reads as TGTGCCAGCAGCCCCCGTGGGGCGAGCTCCTACGAGCAGTACTTC.

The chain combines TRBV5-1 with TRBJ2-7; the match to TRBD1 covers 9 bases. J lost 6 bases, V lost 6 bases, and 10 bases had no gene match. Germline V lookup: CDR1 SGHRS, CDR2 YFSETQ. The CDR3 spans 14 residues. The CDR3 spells CASKPDRGASEQYF. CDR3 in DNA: TGCGCCAGCAAACCGGACAGGGGTGCTAGCGAGCAGTACTTC. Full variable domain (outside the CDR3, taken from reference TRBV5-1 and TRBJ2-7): KAGVTQTPRYLIKTRGQQVTLSCSPISGHRSVSWYQQTPGQGLQFLFEYFSETQRNKGNFPGRFSGRQFSNSRSEMNVSTLELGDSALYLCASKPDRGASEQYFGPGTRLTVT.

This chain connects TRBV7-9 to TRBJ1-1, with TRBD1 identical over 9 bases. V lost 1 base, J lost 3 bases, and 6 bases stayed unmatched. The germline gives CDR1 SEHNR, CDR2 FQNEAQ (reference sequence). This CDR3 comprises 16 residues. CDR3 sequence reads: CASSLVGQGGHTEAFF. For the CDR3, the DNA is TGTGCCAGCAGCTTAGTGGGACAGGGAGGTCACACTGAAGCTTTCTTT.

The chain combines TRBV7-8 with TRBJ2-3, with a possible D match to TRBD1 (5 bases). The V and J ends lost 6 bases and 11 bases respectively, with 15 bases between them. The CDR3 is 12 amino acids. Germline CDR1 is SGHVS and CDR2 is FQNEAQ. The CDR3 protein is CASSSQGGRQYF. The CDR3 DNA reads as TGTGCCAGCAGTTCCCAGGGTGGAAGGCAGTATTTT.

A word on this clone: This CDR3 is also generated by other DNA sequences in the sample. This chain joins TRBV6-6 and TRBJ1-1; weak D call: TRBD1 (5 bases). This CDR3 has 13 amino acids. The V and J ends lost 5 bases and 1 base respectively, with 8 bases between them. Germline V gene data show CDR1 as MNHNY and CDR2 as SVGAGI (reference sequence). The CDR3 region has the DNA TGTGCCAGCAGTCGTCAGGGGAACACTGAAGCTTTCTTT. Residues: CASSRQGNTEAFF.

Here the CDR3 DNA reads TGTGCCAGTAGTAAAACGGACGGCAGCGGAAACACCATATATTTT. Translated, it gives CASSKTDGSGNTIYF. V is TRBV19 and J is TRBJ1-3; no reliable D call. The CDR3 is 15 residues long. Germline-derived CDR1 and CDR2 are LNHDA and SQIVND (reference sequence). Trimming took 4 bases from V and 4 from J, leaving 14 bases between them. The whole variable domain, filled in from reference TRBV19 and TRBJ1-3, reads DGGITQSPKYLFRKEGQNVTLSCEQNLNHDAMYWYRQDPGQGLRLIYYSQIVNDFQKGDIAEGYSVSREKKESFPLTVTSAQKNPTAFYLCASSKTDGSGNTIYFGEGSWLTVV.

The CDR3 sequence: CASSQGDEQYF. CDR3 nucleotides: TGCGCCAGCAGCCAAGGTGACGAGCAGTACTTC. The V call is TRBV4-3, the J call TRBJ2-7; D remains unclear. The CDR3 has 11 amino acids. Germline V gives CDR1 LGHNA, CDR2 YSLEER. Trimming removed 1 base from V and 5 bases from J, with 3 bases in between.

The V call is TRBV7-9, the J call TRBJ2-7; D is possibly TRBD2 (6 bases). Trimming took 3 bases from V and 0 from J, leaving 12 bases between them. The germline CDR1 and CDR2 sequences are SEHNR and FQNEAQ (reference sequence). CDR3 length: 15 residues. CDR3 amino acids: CASSLTGTRSYEQYF. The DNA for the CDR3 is TGTGCCAGCAGCTTGACCGGGACTCGCTCCTACGAGCAGTACTTC.

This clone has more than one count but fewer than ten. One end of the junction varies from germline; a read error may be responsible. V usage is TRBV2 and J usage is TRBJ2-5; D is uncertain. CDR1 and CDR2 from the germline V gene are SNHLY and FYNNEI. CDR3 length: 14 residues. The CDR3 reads CASSEGPLGETQYF. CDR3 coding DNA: TGTGCCAGCAGCGAAGGACCCCTGGGAGAGACCCAGTACTTC.

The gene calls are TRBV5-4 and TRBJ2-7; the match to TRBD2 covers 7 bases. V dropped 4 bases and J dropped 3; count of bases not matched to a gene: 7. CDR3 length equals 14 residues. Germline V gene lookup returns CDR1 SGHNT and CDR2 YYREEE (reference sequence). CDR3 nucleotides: TGTGCCAGCAGCGGGGGAGGGTTTAACTACGAGCAGTACTTC. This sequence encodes CASSGGGFNYEQYF.

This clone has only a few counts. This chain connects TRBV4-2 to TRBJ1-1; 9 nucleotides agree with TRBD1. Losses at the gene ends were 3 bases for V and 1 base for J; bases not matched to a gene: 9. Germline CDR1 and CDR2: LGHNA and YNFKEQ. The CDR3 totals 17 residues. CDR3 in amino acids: CASSQGRTGGRNTEAFF. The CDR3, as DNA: TGTGCCAGCAGCCAGGGCCGTACAGGGGGCAGGAACACTGAAGCTTTCTTT.

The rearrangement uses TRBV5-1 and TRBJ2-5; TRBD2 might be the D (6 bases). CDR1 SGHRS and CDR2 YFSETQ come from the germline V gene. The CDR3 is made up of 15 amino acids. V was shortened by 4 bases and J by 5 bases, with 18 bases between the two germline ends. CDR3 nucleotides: TGCGCCAGCAGCATCCAGGGAGGAGAGCAGGAGACCCAGTACTTC. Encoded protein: CASSIQGGEQETQYF.

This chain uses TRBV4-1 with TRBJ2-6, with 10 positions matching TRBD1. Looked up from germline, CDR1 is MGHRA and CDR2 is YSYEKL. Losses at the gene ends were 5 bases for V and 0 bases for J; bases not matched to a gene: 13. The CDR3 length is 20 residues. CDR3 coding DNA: TGCGCCAGCAGCTCAGGCGTAGGCGGGACAGGGGTCTCTGGGGCCAACGTCCTGACTTTC. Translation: CASSSGVGGTGVSGANVLTF.

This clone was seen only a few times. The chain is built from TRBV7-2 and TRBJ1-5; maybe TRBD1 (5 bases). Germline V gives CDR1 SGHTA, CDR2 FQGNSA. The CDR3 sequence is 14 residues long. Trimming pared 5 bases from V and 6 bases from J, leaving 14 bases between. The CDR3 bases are TGTGCCAGCAGCCGAGGCGGGGCTGGTCAGCCCCAGCATTTT. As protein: CASSRGGAGQPQHF. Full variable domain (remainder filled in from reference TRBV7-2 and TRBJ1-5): GAGVSQSPSNKVTEKGKDVELRCDPISGHTALYWYRQSLGQGLEFLIYFQGNSAPDKSGLPSDRFSAERTGGSVSTLTIQRTQQEDSAVYLCASSRGGAGQPQHFGDGTRLSIL.

The CDR3 reads CASSFPTGNYGYTF. CDR3 coding DNA: TGTGCCAGCAGCTTCCCGACAGGGAACTATGGCTACACCTTC. The rearrangement joins TRBV5-6 to TRBJ1-2; 7 bases fit TRBD1. The CDR3 length is 14 residues. Germline-derived CDR1 and CDR2 are SGHDT and YYEEEE. Unmatched junction bases numbered 3, after V lost 2 bases and J lost 2 bases.

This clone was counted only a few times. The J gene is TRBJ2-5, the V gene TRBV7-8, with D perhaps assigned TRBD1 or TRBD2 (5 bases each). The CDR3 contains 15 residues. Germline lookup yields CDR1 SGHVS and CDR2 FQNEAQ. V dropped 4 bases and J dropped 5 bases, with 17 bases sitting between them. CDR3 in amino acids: CASSYTYRWGETQYF. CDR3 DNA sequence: TGTGCCAGCAGCTACACTTATCGGTGGGGGGAGACCCAGTACTTC.

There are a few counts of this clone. CDR3 in amino acids: CASRGLAGPGALAQYF. In DNA form, the CDR3 reads TGTGCCAGCAGAGGACTAGCGGGGCCCGGGGCCCTGGCGCAGTATTTT. This chain links TRBV11-2 with TRBJ2-3, with 12 bases aligning to TRBD2. CDR3 length equals 16 residues. Germline V gene data show CDR1 as SGHAT and CDR2 as FQNNGV. The J segment lost 10 bases and the V segment lost 6 bases, leaving 14 bases of the junction unmatched.